These T cell receptor beta chains were read from a single sample in a study of blood T cells in healthy people across ages. TCRdb recomputed calls from the 5' RACE reads with MiXCR, one row per CDR3 protein. The top ten clones hold approximately 10% of a sample with 800,000 to 950,000 distinct CDR3 sequences, 25% to 30% of them seen once. The same sample was also used in a study of T cells of mothers and their children.

Sequenced sample: blood. These receptors were obtained from a woman in her thirties or forties in good health. The CDR3 runs from the conserved cysteine through the conserved F or W. D genes are given only for firm matches. Clone size is shown for a subset of rows, as once, few, many or a class of expanded clone.

length	J	V	size	D	CDR3	DNA
15	TRBJ1-2	TRBV27	many	-	CASSLSLDIAGGYTF	TGTGCCAGCAGTTTATCACTGGACATTGCCGGGGGCTACACCTTC
14	TRBJ2-7	TRBV14	-	-	CASSQAGLLAEQYF	TGTGCCAGCAGCCAAGCAGGGTTACTCGCCGAGCAGTACTTC
16	TRBJ2-1	TRBV25-1	-	TRBD2	CASSERGGGSFNEQFF	TGTGCCAGCAGTGAACGAGGCGGGGGTTCCTTCAATGAGCAGTTCTTC
16	TRBJ1-3	TRBV5-1	-	-	CASSLGGGSAGNTIYF	TGCGCCAGCAGCTTGGGCGGGGGAAGTGCTGGAAACACCATATATTTT
14	TRBJ1-5	TRBV15	-	-	CATRVPGSNQPQHF	TGTGCCACCAGGGTACCTGGGAGCAATCAGCCCCAGCATTTT
14	TRBJ1-1	TRBV7-3	-	-	CASSPDGAYTEAFF	TGTGCCAGCAGTCCGGACGGGGCTTACACTGAAGCTTTCTTT
14	TRBJ1-5	TRBV28	-	-	CASKETVTNQPQHF	TGTGCCAGCAAAGAGACAGTAACTAATCAGCCCCAGCATTTT
14	TRBJ2-3	TRBV9	many	-	CASSVDGGPDTQYF	TGTGCCAGCAGCGTAGACGGTGGGCCAGATACGCAGTATTTT
15	TRBJ1-2	TRBV11-2	-	-	CPSSSLAGTYYGYTF	TGTCCCAGCAGCTCCCTAGCCGGGACCTATTATGGCTACACCTTC
18	TRBJ2-1	TRBV24-1	few	-	CATSVLRDGRQAYNEQFF	TGTGCCACCAGTGTTCTACGGGACGGCCGACAAGCCTACAATGAGCAGTTCTTC
11	TRBJ2-5	TRBV20-1	few	TRBD2	CSAAGGETQYF	TGCAGTGCCGCGGGAGGAGAGACCCAGTACTTC
18	TRBJ2-1	TRBV7-9	-	-	CASSLARWAGPSYNEQFF	TGTGCCAGCAGCTTAGCTCGATGGGCAGGGCCCTCCTACAATGAGCAGTTCTTC
16	TRBJ2-4	TRBV28	-	-	CASSFDSLGTKNIQYF	TGTGCCAGCAGTTTTGACAGCCTGGGGACCAAAAACATTCAGTACTTC
14	TRBJ2-7	TRBV7-2	many	-	CASSLGSSMDEQYF	TGTGCCAGCAGCCTCGGGTCCTCAATGGACGAGCAGTACTTC
13	TRBJ2-5	TRBV7-3	many	-	CASSSLDGETQYF	TGTGCCAGCAGCTCTCTGGACGGGGAGACCCAGTACTTC
15	TRBJ2-3	TRBV6-6	few	TRBD2	CASTPLLAGTSTQYF	TGTGCCAGCACCCCATTACTAGCGGGGACCTCGACGCAGTATTTT
13	TRBJ1-2	TRBV9	few	-	CASNRGQVNGYTF	TGTGCCAGCAACCGTGGGCAGGTTAATGGCTACACCTTC
17	TRBJ2-3	TRBV6-5	-	TRBD2	CASSYSWTSGGGGTQYF	TGTGCCAGCAGTTACTCGTGGACTAGCGGGGGCGGCGGTACGCAGTATTTT
14	TRBJ1-2	TRBV6-5	many	-	CASSYSRDNYGYTF	TGTGCCAGCAGTTACTCTCGGGACAACTATGGCTACACCTTC
13	TRBJ1-1	TRBV24-1	-	-	CATSDGGRAEAFF	TGTGCCACCAGTGACGGCGGGAGAGCTGAAGCTTTCTTT
13	TRBJ2-3	TRBV4-3	-	TRBD2	CASSQDWRGDPYF	TGCGCCAGCAGCCAAGATTGGCGGGGGGATCCGTATTTT
16	TRBJ2-1	TRBV6-2/TRBV6-3	few	TRBD1	CASSDLRDRGDNEQFF	TGTGCCAGCAGTGATCTCCGGGACAGGGGGGACAATGAGCAGTTCTTC
15	TRBJ2-1	TRBV6-5	few	TRBD2	CASRGLAGGHNEQFF	TGTGCCAGCAGGGGACTAGCGGGGGGGCACAATGAGCAGTTCTTC
16	TRBJ2-7	TRBV15	few	-	CATSRDKGRSSYEQYF	TGTGCCACCAGCAGAGATAAGGGAAGGAGCTCCTACGAGCAGTACTTC
14	TRBJ2-2	TRBV6-4	few	-	CASSGSRDTGELFF	TGTGCCAGCAGCGGCAGTCGGGACACCGGGGAGCTGTTTTTT
15	TRBJ2-5	TRBV6-1	many	TRBD2	CASSESTGGIETQYF	TGTGCCAGCAGTGAGTCCACGGGGGGTATAGAGACCCAGTACTTC
16	TRBJ1-2	TRBV4-3	many	-	CASSQDRVSLNYGYTF	TGCGCCAGCAGCCAAGATCGCGTCAGCCTTAACTATGGCTACACCTTC
11	TRBJ2-5	TRBV29-1	few	-	CAFYGGETQYF	TGCGCGTTTTACGGTGGAGAGACCCAGTACTTC
16	TRBJ2-3	TRBV29-1	-	-	CSVEGWALLGTDTQYF	TGCAGCGTGGAAGGGTGGGCCCTACTAGGCACAGATACGCAGTATTTT
14	TRBJ1-3	TRBV28	few	-	CASSLRAGGNTIYF	TGTGCCAGCAGTTTACGGGCCGGCGGAAACACCATATATTTT
15	TRBJ2-7	TRBV28	many	-	CASRPRTDLKREQYF	TGTGCCAGCAGGCCCAGGACGGACCTAAAGAGGGAGCAGTACTTC
12	TRBJ1-5	TRBV20-1	few	-	CSVDGGNQPQHF	TGCAGTGTAGACGGGGGGAATCAGCCCCAGCATTTT
16	TRBJ2-7	TRBV30	-	-	CAWTGVRAGVLYEQYF	TGTGCCTGGACCGGTGTAAGGGCAGGGGTTCTCTACGAGCAGTACTTC
15	TRBJ1-2	TRBV20-1	-	TRBD1	CSARDRTGGTYGYTF	TGCAGTGCTAGAGATCGGACAGGGGGGACCTATGGCTACACCTTC
17	TRBJ2-3	TRBV5-1	few	-	CASSLADFPGSTDTQYF	TGCGCCAGCAGCTTGGCCGACTTCCCGGGTAGCACAGATACGCAGTATTTT
15	TRBJ2-4	TRBV5-1	-	TRBD2	CASSLLAGSYNEQYF	TGCGCCAGCAGCTTGTTAGCGGGGTCCTACAATGAGCAGTACTTC
17	TRBJ2-4	TRBV14	few	TRBD1	CASSQLGQGTAKNIQYF	TGTGCCAGCAGCCAATTGGGACAGGGGACAGCCAAAAACATTCAGTACTTC
15	TRBJ1-5	TRBV15	few	-	CATSREGRVNQPQHF	TGTGCCACCAGCAGAGAGGGCAGGGTTAATCAGCCCCAGCATTTT
13	TRBJ2-3	TRBV28	-	-	CASSYRLGDTQYF	TGTGCCAGCAGTTATAGGCTTGGGGATACGCAGTATTTT
17	TRBJ2-7	TRBV7-9	few	TRBD1	CASSPEATGVLSYEQYF	TGTGCCAGCAGCCCAGAGGCTACAGGGGTTCTCTCCTACGAGCAGTACTTC
15	TRBJ1-2	TRBV5-5	-	-	CVSSLRQAANYGYTF	TGTGTCAGCAGCTTGCGACAGGCGGCTAACTATGGCTACACCTTC
14	TRBJ1-1	TRBV25-1	many	-	CASSESDSYWKAFF	TGTGCCAGCAGTGAATCCGACAGTTATTGGAAGGCTTTCTTT
18	TRBJ2-3	TRBV9	-	TRBD2	CASSGPGLAGAPPDTQYF	TGTGCCAGCAGCGGCCCGGGACTAGCGGGGGCCCCTCCAGATACGCAGTATTTT
17	TRBJ1-6	TRBV5-5	-	-	CASSLAGMSSYNSPPHF	TGTGCCAGCAGCTTGGCAGGGATGAGCTCCTATAATTCACCCCCCCACTTT
13	TRBJ2-5	TRBV12-3/TRBV12-4	many	-	CASRSTIQETQYF	TGTGCCAGCAGATCGACTATCCAAGAGACCCAGTACTTC
17	TRBJ2-3	TRBV27	-	TRBD2	CASRPTSVRGEADTQYF	TGTGCCAGCAGGCCAACTAGCGTTAGAGGGGAAGCAGATACGCAGTATTTT
13	TRBJ2-1	TRBV3-1	-	TRBD1	CASSQNRGDEQFF	TGTGCCAGCAGCCAAAACAGGGGGGATGAGCAGTTCTTC
15	TRBJ1-2	TRBV20-1	-	-	CSASPPGRGGDGYTF	TGCAGTGCAAGCCCCCCGGGACGGGGGGGGGATGGCTACACCTTC
17	TRBJ2-1	TRBV7-9	few	-	CASSHPRKRAYYNEQFF	TGTGCCAGCAGCCACCCGCGCAAAAGGGCCTACTACAATGAGCAGTTCTTC
14	TRBJ2-7	TRBV3-1	-	-	CAGSSVRLDIVQYF	TGTGCCGGCAGCTCCGTGCGACTGGATATCGTGCAGTACTTC
13	TRBJ2-7	TRBV5-1	many	-	CASSSGITYEQYF	TGCGCCAGCAGCTCCGGGATAACCTACGAGCAGTACTTC
15	TRBJ2-7	TRBV7-2	-	TRBD2	CASSPIPSGTYEQYF	TGTGCCAGCAGCCCCATCCCTAGCGGGACCTACGAGCAGTACTTC